The rows below give T cell receptor beta chains drawn from one sample of a study of T cell changes during pregnancy in multiple sclerosis. Method: immunoSEQ multiplex PCR; TCRdb's copy keeps in-frame clones and lacks some. The sample carries fewer than 65,000 clones, about 90% recorded once. The source was CD4+ T cells from peripheral blood mononuclear cells, collected after pregnancy. The source is a female donor with multiple sclerosis, enrolled in a pregnancy study. CDR3s include the opening cysteine and the closing phenylalanine or tryptophan. Each record gives: clone size, J gene, D gene, V gene, CDR3 protein, CDR3 DNA. D genes are given only for firm matches. Clone size, where shown, is once, few, many, or a class for clones that have expanded.

>NA|TRBJ2-3|NA|TRBV7-2
CASSFRGLDTQYF
TGTGCCAGCAGCTTTCGGGGTTTGGATACGCAGTATTTT
>NA|TRBJ2-7|TRBD1|TRBV19
CASSANRGLFYEQYF
TGTGCCAGTAGTGCTAACAGGGGGCTTTTCTACGAGCAGTACTTC
>NA|TRBJ2-3|NA|TRBV5-1
CASSPKQGGTDTQYF
TGCGCCAGCAGCCCAAAACAGGGTGGGACAGATACGCAGTATTTT
>NA|TRBJ2-7|NA|TRBV20-1
CSGAGGEQYF
TGCAGTGGGGCCGGGGGCGAGCAGTACTTC
>NA|TRBJ2-7|TRBD2|TRBV11-1
CASSPLAGNYEQYF
TGTGCCAGCTCACCCTTAGCGGGAAACTACGAGCAGTACTTC
>NA|TRBJ2-1|NA|TRBV29-1
CSVSLYNEQFF
TGCAGCGTCTCCTTATACAATGAGCAGTTCTTC
>once|TRBJ1-5|NA|TRBV23-1
CASSQQQPQHF
TGCGCCAGCAGTCAACAACAGCCCCAGCATTTT
>once|TRBJ2-3|NA|TRBV6-6
CASRRDRYYF
TGTGCCAGCAGACGAGACAGGTATTATTTT
>NA|TRBJ1-5|TRBD1|TRBV5-1
CASSPGQGSNQPQHF
TGCGCCAGCAGCCCAGGACAGGGATCCAATCAGCCCCAGCATTTT
>NA|TRBJ2-5|TRBD2|TRBV5-5
CASSPGGTQETQYF
TGTGCCAGCAGCCCGGGGGGGACCCAAGAGACCCAGTACTTC
>few|TRBJ1-2|NA|TRBV7-7
CASSLVQDAYGYTF
TGTGCCAGCAGCTTGGTCCAGGATGCCTATGGCTACACCTTC
>NA|TRBJ2-7|TRBD1|TRBV6-6
CASSYSSDRGLYEQYF
TGTGCCAGCAGTTACTCCTCGGACAGGGGTCTCTACGAGCAGTACTTC
>NA|TRBJ2-2|TRBD2|TRBV19
CASSGGRAWGELFF
TGTGCCAGTAGTGGCGGGAGGGCCTGGGGGGAGCTGTTTTTT
>NA|TRBJ2-1|NA|TRBV11-2
CASSLKASGNEQFF
TGTGCCAGCAGCTTAAAAGCTAGTGGGAATGAGCAGTTCTTC
>once|TRBJ2-5|TRBD2|TRBV7-8
CASSLRTSIGGETQYF
TGTGCCAGCAGCTTAAGGACTAGTATCGGGGGGGAGACCCAGTACTTC
>NA|TRBJ1-4|NA|TRBV6-1
CASSELNEKLFF
TGTGCCAGCAGTGAACTAAATGAAAAACTGTTTTTT
>NA|TRBJ1-5|TRBD1|TRBV19
CASSIMGQGGNQPQHF
TGTGCCAGTAGTATAATGGGACAGGGGGGGAATCAGCCCCAGCATTTT
>NA|TRBJ2-3|TRBD1|TRBV11-2
CASRFDRVGTDTQYF
TGTGCCAGCAGGTTTGACAGGGTGGGCACAGATACGCAGTATTTT
>NA|TRBJ1-5|NA|TRBV6-5
CASREDISNQPQHF
TGTGCCAGCAGAGAGGACATCAGCAATCAGCCCCAGCATTTT
>NA|TRBJ2-5|TRBD2|TRBV7-7
CASSFLAASKADLYF
TGTGCCAGCAGCTTTCTAGCGGCCTCCAAAGCGGACCTGTACTTC
>once|TRBJ2-1|TRBD2|TRBV5-4
CASSLAGTSGSNEQFF
TGTGCCAGCAGCTTGGCCGGGACTAGCGGAAGCAATGAGCAGTTCTTC
>NA|TRBJ2-1|NA|TRBV19
CASARDPRGSSYNEQFF
TGTGCCAGTGCGCGGGACCCCCGAGGGAGCTCCTACAATGAGCAGTTCTTC
>NA|TRBJ1-2|NA|TRBV10-3
CAISPDAGYGYTF
TGTGCCATCAGTCCCGATGCGGGGTATGGCTACACCTTC
>NA|TRBJ2-1|NA|TRBV7-6
CASRSTSSYNEQFF
TGTGCCAGTAGGAGTACTAGCTCCTACAATGAGCAGTTCTTC
>NA|TRBJ2-3|TRBD2|TRBV30
CAWGAGNKFTDTQYF
TGTGCCTGGGGAGCGGGGAATAAATTCACAGATACGCAGTATTTT